This T cell receptor (beta chain) was obtained from a study of blood T cell repertoires in COVID-19. Study in general: Sites across the United States, Italy and Spain contributed samples from acute and convalescent COVID-19. PBMCs, B-cell-depleted T cells, or T cells were the source of the cDNA or gDNA that made up the material.

Germline CDR1 reads MNHEY; CDR2 reads SVGAGI. The length of the CDR3 is 15 residues. The trim removed 6 bases at V and 2 bases at J, leaving 6 bases unmatched. In the authors' methods: Reference gene primer amplification gave nucleated cell count estimates. Libraries were prepared by immunoSEQ multiplex PCR; TCRdb keeps only in-frame clonotypes and omits some of them. The V and J calls and clone size were taken over from that table, and D and trimming were inferred from the DNA. The sample has some 100,000 clones, approximately 84% seen once. The TCR sequence derives from an older woman with acute or convalescent COVID-19. The chain has TRBV6-5 and TRBJ2-3; 9 bases agree with TRBD1. Material: peripheral blood. CDR3 sequence reads: CASSRDRAHTDTQYF. DNA of the CDR3: TGTGCCAGCAGCCGGGACAGGGCGCACACAGATACGCAGTATTTT.